The rows below give T cell receptor beta chains drawn from one sample of a study of cytomegalovirus exposure and HLA in healthy donors. Here immunoSEQ multiplex PCR was the method, and the copy in TCRdb shows in-frame clones only, minus some. The profile shows 200,000 to 250,000 clones, just under 80% of them singletons. Sequenced material: PBMCs. The receptor source for this set is a boy younger than 18 in good health and CMV-seronegative. The CDR3 runs from the conserved cysteine through the conserved F or W. Each record gives: D gene, V gene, clone size, J gene, CDR3 DNA, CDR3 protein. The D gene is left open where the match is weak. Some rows have no size entry. The others give once, few or many, or a class for an expanded clone.

D: NA; V: TRBV5-4; size: NA; J: TRBJ2-7; DNA: TGTGCCAGCAGCCCTTCGGCGGGAAAAGACCAGTACTTC; CDR3: CASSPSAGKDQYF
D: TRBD2; V: TRBV10-1; size: few; J: TRBJ2-3; DNA: TGCGCCAGCCGGCCGGGAGGGGATACAGATACGCAGTATTTT; CDR3: CASRPGGDTDTQYF
D: TRBD2; V: TRBV7-2; size: NA; J: TRBJ2-7; DNA: TGTGCCAGCAGCTTAGTTGCGGGAGCCCCCTACGAGCAGTACTTC; CDR3: CASSLVAGAPYEQYF
D: TRBD2; V: TRBV27; size: NA; J: TRBJ2-7; DNA: TGTGCCAGCAGTTCCAGTGGCCGGGGACTAGTTGTGTACGAGCAGTACTTC; CDR3: CASSSSGRGLVVYEQYF
D: NA; V: TRBV10-2; size: NA; J: TRBJ1-1; DNA: TGCGCCAGCATTCCTGACAGGCGCCAAAACACTGAAGCTTTCTTT; CDR3: CASIPDRRQNTEAFF
D: TRBD1; V: TRBV7-7; size: once; J: TRBJ2-5; DNA: TGTGCTAGCAGCACCGGGACAGGGGGAAGAGAGACCCAGTACTTC; CDR3: CASSTGTGGRETQYF
D: TRBD2; V: TRBV5-5; size: NA; J: TRBJ2-7; DNA: TGTGCCAGCAGCTGGACTAGCCACGAGCAGTACTTC; CDR3: CASSWTSHEQYF
D: NA; V: TRBV19; size: NA; J: TRBJ1-2; DNA: TGTGCCAGTAGTATCCCGGGTGGCTACACCTTC; CDR3: CASSIPGGYTF
D: NA; V: TRBV6-5; size: NA; J: TRBJ1-1; DNA: TGTGCCAGTGGTTACAGGAGGAACACTGAAGCTTTCTTT; CDR3: CASGYRRNTEAFF
D: TRBD1; V: TRBV15; size: NA; J: TRBJ1-1; DNA: TGTGCCACCAGCAGCCGGGACAGGAGGAACACTGAAGCTTTCTTT; CDR3: CATSSRDRRNTEAFF
D: TRBD1; V: TRBV7-9; size: few; J: TRBJ1-3; DNA: TGTGCCAGCAGCCGACCCCCCCGGACAGGGGGAACTGGAAACACCATATATTTT; CDR3: CASSRPPRTGGTGNTIYF
D: NA; V: TRBV27; size: NA; J: TRBJ2-7; DNA: TGTGCCAGCAGTTCAGGGGTCTTCGAGCAGTACTTC; CDR3: CASSSGVFEQYF
D: NA; V: TRBV5-1; size: few; J: TRBJ1-1; DNA: TGCGCCAGCAGATTTAGCTACAGGGCTGGTGAAGCTTTCTTT; CDR3: CASRFSYRAGEAFF
D: NA; V: TRBV6-5; size: NA; J: TRBJ2-5; DNA: TGTGCCAGCAGTTCGGGCAGGGGTTCCAGGGAGCAGTACTTC; CDR3: CASSSGRGSREQYF
D: NA; V: TRBV5-1; size: NA; J: TRBJ1-1; DNA: TGCGCCAGCAGCTTGGAAGTCGGGCGGGGCAGGAACACTGAAGCTTTCTTT; CDR3: CASSLEVGRGRNTEAFF
D: NA; V: TRBV19; size: few; J: TRBJ2-3; DNA: TGTGCAGGCCGGGACTCTAGCACAGATACGCAGTATTTT; CDR3: CAGRDSSTDTQYF
D: TRBD2; V: TRBV11-2; size: NA; J: TRBJ2-1; DNA: TGTGCCAGCAGCGGCACTAGCGGGTCCTACAATGAGCAGTTCTTC; CDR3: CASSGTSGSYNEQFF
D: TRBD2; V: TRBV19; size: NA; J: TRBJ2-7; DNA: TGTGCCAGTGGGTCTAGCGGGGTCGAGGAGCAGTACTTC; CDR3: CASGSSGVEEQYF
D: NA; V: TRBV23-1; size: NA; J: TRBJ1-6; DNA: TGCGCCAGCAGTCCCCCCGCTAGGTCGGGTCTACACAGGAATTCACCCCTCCACTTT; CDR3: CASSPPARSGLHRNSPLHF
D: TRBD2; V: TRBV2; size: NA; J: TRBJ2-3; DNA: TGTGCCACCCAGCGGGAGCCAGATACGCAGTATTTT; CDR3: CATQREPDTQYF
D: NA; V: TRBV7-6; size: NA; J: TRBJ2-2; DNA: TGTGCCAGCAGAACCGGCGGGGCCACCGGGGAGCTGTTTTTT; CDR3: CASRTGGATGELFF
D: NA; V: TRBV27; size: NA; J: TRBJ1-2; DNA: TGTGCCAGCAGTTTAGGGGCCCTCGCCGTCTGGGGCTACACCTTC; CDR3: CASSLGALAVWGYTF
D: TRBD2; V: TRBV30; size: NA; J: TRBJ2-3; DNA: TGTGCCTGGTCCCGGGACTACTACACAGATACGCAGTATTTT; CDR3: CAWSRDYYTDTQYF
D: NA; V: TRBV11-3; size: once; J: TRBJ1-6; DNA: TGTGCCAGCAGAACAGAAAGTCCATTTAATTCACCCCTCCACTTT; CDR3: CASRTESPFNSPLHF
D: NA; V: TRBV11-2; size: NA; J: TRBJ1-3; DNA: TGTGCCAGCAGCTTAGCGGCGGTCTCTGGAAACACCATATATTTT; CDR3: CASSLAAVSGNTIYF
D: NA; V: TRBV5-1; size: NA; J: TRBJ1-2; DNA: TGCGCCAGCAGCTTGGAGGGGTCTAACTATGGCTACACCTTC; CDR3: CASSLEGSNYGYTF
D: TRBD1; V: TRBV19; size: NA; J: TRBJ1-2; DNA: TGTGCCAGTAGTACTTATGACAGGGGACCCTATGGCTACACCTTC; CDR3: CASSTYDRGPYGYTF
D: NA; V: TRBV5-1; size: NA; J: TRBJ2-3; DNA: TGCGCCAGCAGCTTGGCACAGGGCTCGGGTCCAGATACGCAGTATTTT; CDR3: CASSLAQGSGPDTQYF
D: TRBD1; V: TRBV10-3; size: few; J: TRBJ1-2; DNA: TGTGCCATCAGGGACAGGACTAACTATGGCTACACCTTC; CDR3: CAIRDRTNYGYTF
D: NA; V: TRBV5-1; size: NA; J: TRBJ2-7; DNA: TGCGCCAGCAGCCTCTTACCAGGGACAACACCTGGGGGAGAGCAGTACTTC; CDR3: CASSLLPGTTPGGEQYF
D: NA; V: TRBV7-9; size: NA; J: TRBJ1-3; DNA: TGTGCCAGCAGCTTCAGTGGAAACACCATATATTTT; CDR3: CASSFSGNTIYF
D: NA; V: TRBV18; size: NA; J: TRBJ1-6; DNA: TGTGCCAGCTCACCAAGCCTGAACCGGGGGGGTTCACCCCTCCACTTT; CDR3: CASSPSLNRGGSPLHF
D: TRBD1; V: TRBV2; size: NA; J: TRBJ1-1; DNA: TGTGCCAGCAAATCCCTAAGAACAGGGGGGAACACTGAAGCTTTCTTT; CDR3: CASKSLRTGGNTEAFF
D: NA; V: TRBV2; size: NA; J: TRBJ2-7; DNA: TGTGCCAGCAGTACTAGCCCATTTATCTACGAGCAGTACTTC; CDR3: CASSTSPFIYEQYF
D: TRBD1; V: TRBV10-3; size: NA; J: TRBJ1-1; DNA: TGTGCCACTTCCGGGACAGGGTCCTTGAACACTGAAGCTTTCTTT; CDR3: CATSGTGSLNTEAFF
D: NA; V: TRBV30; size: NA; J: TRBJ1-3; DNA: TGTGCCCTCCAGGGCTCTGGAAACACCATATATTTT; CDR3: CALQGSGNTIYF
D: NA; V: TRBV2; size: NA; J: TRBJ1-5; DNA: TGTGCCAGCAGTGTGGAGGAAAATCAGCCCCAGCATTTT; CDR3: CASSVEENQPQHF
D: TRBD1; V: TRBV11-3; size: few; J: TRBJ2-5; DNA: TGTGCCAGCAGCTTCACAGGGGGGAAGACCCAGTACTTC; CDR3: CASSFTGGKTQYF
D: TRBD2; V: TRBV11-3; size: NA; J: TRBJ2-2; DNA: TGTGCCAGCAGCCCCATGGCGGGAGTAGAGACCGGGGGGCTGTTTTTT; CDR3: CASSPMAGVETGGLFF
D: NA; V: TRBV11-2; size: NA; J: TRBJ2-7; DNA: TGTGCCAGCAGCTCCCCCTATGGAGGGAAATACGAGCAGTACTTC; CDR3: CASSSPYGGKYEQYF
D: NA; V: TRBV18; size: NA; J: TRBJ1-5; DNA: TGTGCCAGCTCACCGCAGGGGAGCAATCAGCCCCAGCATTTT; CDR3: CASSPQGSNQPQHF
D: TRBD2; V: TRBV7-2; size: NA; J: TRBJ2-5; DNA: TGTGCCAGCAGCCCCTTTCTAGCGGGAGTCCAAGAGACCCAGTACTTC; CDR3: CASSPFLAGVQETQYF
D: TRBD1; V: TRBV9; size: few; J: TRBJ1-4; DNA: TGTGCCAGCAGCGTAGCTGGACAGGGGGACAAACTGTTTTTT; CDR3: CASSVAGQGDKLFF
D: NA; V: TRBV27; size: NA; J: TRBJ1-2; DNA: TGTGCCAGCAGTTTAATGCCCGGGAACTATGGCTACACCTTC; CDR3: CASSLMPGNYGYTF
D: NA; V: TRBV21-1; size: NA; J: TRBJ2-3; DNA: TGTGCCAGCAGCATAACCTTTGGACTAGCGGGAGGGCCTCGCACAGATACGCAGTATTTT; CDR3: CASSITFGLAGGPRTDTQYF
D: NA; V: TRBV7-9; size: once; J: TRBJ1-1; DNA: TGTGCCAGCAGCTTACGCGGAGGACTTGAAGCTTTCTTT; CDR3: CASSLRGGLEAFF
D: NA; V: TRBV9; size: few; J: TRBJ1-2; DNA: TGTGCCAGCAGCGAGGGGAACTATGGCTACACCTTC; CDR3: CASSEGNYGYTF
D: NA; V: TRBV5-1; size: NA; J: TRBJ2-1; DNA: TGCGCCAGCAGCTTGGCGTCAGGGACCTACAATGAGCAGTTCTTC; CDR3: CASSLASGTYNEQFF
D: TRBD1; V: TRBV10-1; size: NA; J: TRBJ1-1; DNA: TGCGCCAGCAGCAGGACAGGGGGAGACACTGAAGCTTTCTTT; CDR3: CASSRTGGDTEAFF
D: TRBD1; V: TRBV9; size: once; J: TRBJ1-6; DNA: TGTGCCAGCAGGAGAACAGGGGGCGCGAATTCACCCCTCCACTTT; CDR3: CASRRTGGANSPLHF
D: NA; V: TRBV4-1; size: NA; J: TRBJ2-7; DNA: TGCGCCAGCAGCCAAGAACTGGTCCTTTCAAGCCGCGAGCAGTACTTC; CDR3: CASSQELVLSSREQYF
D: NA; V: TRBV6-5; size: NA; J: TRBJ2-5; DNA: TGTGCCAGCAGTTACTCGACGGGGGACCTAGGGGAGACCCAGTACTTC; CDR3: CASSYSTGDLGETQYF
D: NA; V: TRBV18; size: NA; J: TRBJ1-2; DNA: TGTGCCAGCTCACCTTCCGGGGGGAGCTACTATGGCTACACCTTC; CDR3: CASSPSGGSYYGYTF
D: NA; V: TRBV19; size: NA; J: TRBJ1-1; DNA: TGTGCCAGTACCCCCGAGGTGATCATGAACACTGAAGCTTTCTTT; CDR3: CASTPEVIMNTEAFF
D: NA; V: TRBV4-2; size: NA; J: TRBJ2-2; DNA: TGTGCCAGCAGCCAAAGACGGACGGGGGATTACACCGGGGAGCTGTTTTTT; CDR3: CASSQRRTGDYTGELFF